The entry that follows covers one T cell receptor (beta chain) sequence. The antigen remains undetermined. A sample-barcoded 5' primer and a J-beta primer mix were used in a second PCR of roughly 7 to 11 cycles. Researchers report that a template-switch adaptor with 12 random nucleotides tagged each cDNA molecule. Each sample provided no less than 3 million CDR3-containing paired-end reads. Each CDR3 protein is one row after TCRdb ran MiXCR on the 5' RACE reads. The repertoire includes about a million distinct CDR3 sequences, just over 50% of them detected once, and about a fifth sits in the top ten. Trimming removed 6 bases from V and 7 bases from J; junction bases left unmatched: 10. Germline V gene data show CDR1 as MGHRA and CDR2 as YSYEKL. There are 14 residues in the CDR3. Caucasian individuals from Russia who were healthy and aged roughly 6 to 95 acted as donors. The entry originates in a study of blood T cells in healthy people across ages.

Study conclusions and caveats: Changes seen in expanded clonotypes were possibly confounded by donor CMV status left unknown.

The chain is built from TRBV4-1 and TRBJ1-1; the match to TRBD1 covers 8 bases. This clonotype originated in a woman aged 60-70 years in good health. Sequencing was carried out using blood. CDR3 bases: TGCGCCAGCAGTCTCTTGACAGGGGACTTTGAAGCTTTCTTT. Translated, it gives CASSLLTGDFEAFF.